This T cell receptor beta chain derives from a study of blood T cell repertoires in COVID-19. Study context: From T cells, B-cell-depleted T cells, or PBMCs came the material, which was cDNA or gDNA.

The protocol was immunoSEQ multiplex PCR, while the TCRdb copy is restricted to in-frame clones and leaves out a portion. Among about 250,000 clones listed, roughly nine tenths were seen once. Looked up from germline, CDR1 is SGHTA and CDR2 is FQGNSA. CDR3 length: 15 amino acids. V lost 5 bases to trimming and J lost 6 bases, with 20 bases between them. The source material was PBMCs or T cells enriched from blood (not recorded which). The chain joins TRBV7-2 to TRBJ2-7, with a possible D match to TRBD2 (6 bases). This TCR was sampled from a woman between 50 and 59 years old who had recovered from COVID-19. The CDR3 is CASSVTSGGKGEQYF. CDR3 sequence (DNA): TGTGCCAGCAGCGTTACGTCCGGGGGAAAAGGCGAGCAGTACTTC.